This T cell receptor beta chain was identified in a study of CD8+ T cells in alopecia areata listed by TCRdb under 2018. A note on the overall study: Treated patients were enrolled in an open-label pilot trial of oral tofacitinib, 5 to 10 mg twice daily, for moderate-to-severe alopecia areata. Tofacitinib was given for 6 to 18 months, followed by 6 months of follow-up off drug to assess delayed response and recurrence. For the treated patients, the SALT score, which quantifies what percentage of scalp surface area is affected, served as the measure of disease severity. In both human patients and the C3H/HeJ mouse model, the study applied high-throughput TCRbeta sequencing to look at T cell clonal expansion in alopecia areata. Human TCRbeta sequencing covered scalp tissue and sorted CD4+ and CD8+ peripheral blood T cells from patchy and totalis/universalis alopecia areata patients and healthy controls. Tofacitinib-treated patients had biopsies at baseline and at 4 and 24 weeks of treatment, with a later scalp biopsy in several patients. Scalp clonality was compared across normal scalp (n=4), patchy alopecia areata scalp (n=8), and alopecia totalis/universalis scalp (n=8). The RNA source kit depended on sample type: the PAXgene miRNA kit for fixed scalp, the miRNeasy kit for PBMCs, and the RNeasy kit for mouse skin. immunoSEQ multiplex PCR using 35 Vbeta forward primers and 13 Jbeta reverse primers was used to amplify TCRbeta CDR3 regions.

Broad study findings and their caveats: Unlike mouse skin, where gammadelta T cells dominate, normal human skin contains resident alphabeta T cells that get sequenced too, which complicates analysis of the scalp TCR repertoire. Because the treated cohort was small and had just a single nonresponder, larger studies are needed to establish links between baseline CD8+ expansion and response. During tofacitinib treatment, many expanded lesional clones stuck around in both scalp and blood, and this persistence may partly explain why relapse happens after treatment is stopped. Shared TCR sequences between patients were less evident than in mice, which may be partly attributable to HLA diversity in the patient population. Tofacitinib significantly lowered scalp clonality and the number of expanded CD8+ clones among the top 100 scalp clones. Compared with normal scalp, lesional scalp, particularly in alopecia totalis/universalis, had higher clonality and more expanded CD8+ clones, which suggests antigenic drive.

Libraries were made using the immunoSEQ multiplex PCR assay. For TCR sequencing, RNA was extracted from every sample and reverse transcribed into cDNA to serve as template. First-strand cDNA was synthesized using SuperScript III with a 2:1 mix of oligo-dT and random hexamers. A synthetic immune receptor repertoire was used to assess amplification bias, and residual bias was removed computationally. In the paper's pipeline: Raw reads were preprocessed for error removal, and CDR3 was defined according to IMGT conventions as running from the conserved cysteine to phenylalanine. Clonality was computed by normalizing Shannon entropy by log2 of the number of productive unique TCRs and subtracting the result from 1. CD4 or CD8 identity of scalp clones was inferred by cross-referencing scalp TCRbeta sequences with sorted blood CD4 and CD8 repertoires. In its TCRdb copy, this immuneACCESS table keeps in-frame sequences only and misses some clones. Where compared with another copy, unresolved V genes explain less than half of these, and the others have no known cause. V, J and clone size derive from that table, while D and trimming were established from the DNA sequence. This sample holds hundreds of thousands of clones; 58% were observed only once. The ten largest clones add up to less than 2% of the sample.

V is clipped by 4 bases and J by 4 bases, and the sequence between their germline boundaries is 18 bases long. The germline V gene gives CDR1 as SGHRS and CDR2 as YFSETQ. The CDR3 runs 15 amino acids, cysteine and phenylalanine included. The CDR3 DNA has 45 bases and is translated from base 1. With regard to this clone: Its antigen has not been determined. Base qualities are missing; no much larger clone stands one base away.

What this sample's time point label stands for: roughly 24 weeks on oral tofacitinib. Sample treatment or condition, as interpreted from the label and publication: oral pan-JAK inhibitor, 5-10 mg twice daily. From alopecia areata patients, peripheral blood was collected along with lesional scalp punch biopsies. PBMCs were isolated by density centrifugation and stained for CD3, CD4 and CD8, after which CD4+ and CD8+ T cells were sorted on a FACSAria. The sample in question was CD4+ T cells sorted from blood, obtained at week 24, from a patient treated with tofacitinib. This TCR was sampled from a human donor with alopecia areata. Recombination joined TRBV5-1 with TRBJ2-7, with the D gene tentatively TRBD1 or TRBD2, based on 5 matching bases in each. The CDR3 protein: CASSPDGGYDYEQYF. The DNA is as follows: TGCGCCAGCAGCCCCGATGGGGGATATGATTACGAGCAGTACTTC.